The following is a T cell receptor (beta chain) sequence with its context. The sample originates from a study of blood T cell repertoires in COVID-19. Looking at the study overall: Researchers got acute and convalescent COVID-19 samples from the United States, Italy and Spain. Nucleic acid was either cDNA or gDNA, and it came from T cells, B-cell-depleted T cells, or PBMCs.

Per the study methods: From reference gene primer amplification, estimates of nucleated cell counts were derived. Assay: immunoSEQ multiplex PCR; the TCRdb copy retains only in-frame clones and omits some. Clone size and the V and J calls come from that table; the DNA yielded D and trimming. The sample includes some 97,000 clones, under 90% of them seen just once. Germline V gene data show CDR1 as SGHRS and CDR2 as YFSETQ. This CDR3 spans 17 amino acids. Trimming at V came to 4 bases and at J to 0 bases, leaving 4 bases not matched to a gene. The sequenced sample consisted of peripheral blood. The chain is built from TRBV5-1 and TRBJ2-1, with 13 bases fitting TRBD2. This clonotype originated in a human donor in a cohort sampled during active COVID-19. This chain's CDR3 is CASSGGTSGDSYNEQFF. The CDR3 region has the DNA TGCGCCAGCAGCGGGGGGACTAGCGGGGACTCCTACAATGAGCAGTTCTTC. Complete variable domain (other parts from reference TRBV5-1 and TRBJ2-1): KAGVTQTPRYLIKTRGQQVTLSCSPISGHRSVSWYQQTPGQGLQFLFEYFSETQRNKGNFPGRFSGRQFSNSRSEMNVSTLELGDSALYLCASSGGTSGDSYNEQFFGPGTRLTVL.